This T cell receptor (beta chain) emerged from a study of early T cells in non-severe SARS-CoV-2 infection. TCRdb analysed the 5' RACE reads with MiXCR anew, one entry per CDR3 protein. The sample has just under 65,000 distinct CDR3 sequences; around 13% are singletons. Sequenced material: whole blood. This TCR derives from an adult who was a healthcare worker with PCR-confirmed SARS-CoV-2 infection or an uninfected control (not recorded which).

The CDR3 loop is CSVQRLNTEAFF. In DNA form, the CDR3 reads TGCAGCGTACAGAGATTGAACACTGAAGCTTTCTTT. The chain employs TRBV29-1 and TRBJ1-1; no definite D call. V dropped 6 bases and J dropped 0 bases, with 8 bases sitting between them. The CDR3 covers 12 residues. The germline V gene has CDR1 SQVTM and CDR2 ANQGSEA.